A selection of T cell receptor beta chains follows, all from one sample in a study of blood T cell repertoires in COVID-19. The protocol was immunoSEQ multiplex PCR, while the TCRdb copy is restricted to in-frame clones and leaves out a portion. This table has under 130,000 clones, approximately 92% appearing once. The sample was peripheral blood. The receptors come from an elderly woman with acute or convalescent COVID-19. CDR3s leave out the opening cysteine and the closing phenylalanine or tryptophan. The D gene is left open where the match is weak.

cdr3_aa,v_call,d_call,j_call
ASSKTGVGYGYT,TRBV6-5,TRBD1,TRBJ1-2
ASSLGRNNSPLH,TRBV28,-,TRBJ1-6
ATETSGGPQETQY,TRBV10-3,TRBD2,TRBJ2-5
ASSSQGGEQF,TRBV18,TRBD1,TRBJ2-1
ASSPRGGFSSYEQY,TRBV18,-,TRBJ2-7
ATSSTGGLIGAF,TRBV15,TRBD1,TRBJ1-1
ASSQINGDEQF,TRBV5-1,-,TRBJ2-1
ASSLYPGQESKNIQY,TRBV27,-,TRBJ2-4
ASSQGRQASYGYT,TRBV3-1/TRBV3-2,-,TRBJ1-2
AWRGLVSGNTIY,TRBV30,-,TRBJ1-3
ASSQDLQGETQY,TRBV4-1,-,TRBJ2-5
SAQRGETQY,TRBV20-1,-,TRBJ2-5
ASSEASGPNFYEQY,TRBV6-1,-,TRBJ2-7
ASSLQGRISNEKLF,TRBV7-6,-,TRBJ1-4
ASSFGGEQF,TRBV12-3/TRBV12-4,-,TRBJ2-1
ASSFGGGSPLH,TRBV7-9,-,TRBJ1-6
ASSYSDRGEGYT,TRBV6-5,TRBD1,TRBJ1-2
ASSPAGVGELF,TRBV12-3/TRBV12-4,-,TRBJ2-2
ASSPRTSGGYSLGETQY,TRBV27,TRBD2,TRBJ2-5
ASSVAENYEQY,TRBV2,-,TRBJ2-7
ASSLYAGTGNNGYT,TRBV28,TRBD1,TRBJ1-2
ASSVVTSGTGELF,TRBV9,-,TRBJ2-2